This is a list of T cell receptor beta chains from one sample in a study of T cell responses to AZD1222 COVID-19 vaccine. The repertoire was sequenced with immunoSEQ multiplex PCR; TCRdb's copy has only in-frame clones and lacks some. The repertoire consists of approximately 190,000 clones, with 85% to 95% occurring once and the leading ten covering approximately 1.5%. Sequenced here: peripheral blood, sampled on day 0 of AZD1222 vaccination. Receptors were obtained from an adult in good health. The CDR3 runs from the conserved cysteine through the conserved F or W. A D gene is named only where the DNA matches it firmly. Expanded clones are given a class, and other clones once, few, many or no size at all.

clone size	V gene	D gene	J gene	CDR3 protein	CDR3 DNA
.	TRBV30	.	TRBJ2-6	CAWSVRRLNGANVLTF	TGTGCCTGGAGTGTACGTCGACTAAATGGGGCCAACGTCCTGACTTTC
.	TRBV5-1	TRBD1	TRBJ2-5	CASSLEGRGRIETQYF	TGCGCCAGCAGCTTGGAGGGCAGGGGGCGCATAGAGACCCAGTACTTC
once	TRBV7-9	TRBD1	TRBJ1-1	CASRPFWDRGENTEAFF	TGTGCCAGCAGACCATTTTGGGACAGGGGCGAGAACACTGAAGCTTTCTTT
once	TRBV6-5	.	TRBJ1-1	CASSYSGLVHTEAFF	TGTGCCAGCAGTTACTCAGGGCTTGTACACACTGAAGCTTTCTTT
once	TRBV9	TRBD1	TRBJ1-6	CASSVGDRGPPLHF	TGTGCCAGCAGCGTAGGCGACAGGGGACCACCCCTCCACTTT
.	TRBV9	TRBD2	TRBJ2-1	CASSGGLAGDYSYNEQFF	TGTGCCAGCAGCGGTGGACTAGCGGGGGATTACTCCTACAATGAGCAGTTCTTC
.	TRBV3-1/TRBV3-2	.	TRBJ2-2	CASSRPGRDPNTGELFF	TGTGCCAGCAGCCGACCCGGGAGAGACCCGAACACCGGGGAGCTGTTTTTT
few	TRBV5-5	.	TRBJ1-4	CASSLVATNEKLFF	TGTGCCAGCAGCCTCGTCGCAACTAATGAAAAACTGTTTTTT
.	TRBV29-1	.	TRBJ1-1	CSARDAMNTEAFF	TGCAGCGCCAGGGACGCCATGAACACTGAAGCTTTCTTT
.	TRBV5-1	.	TRBJ2-5	CASSFAEQETQYF	TGCGCCAGCAGCTTCGCGGAGCAAGAGACCCAGTACTTC
few	TRBV4-1	.	TRBJ2-7	CASSPIQGYEQYF	TGCGCCAGCAGCCCCATACAGGGTTACGAGCAGTACTTC
once	TRBV6-2/TRBV6-3	.	TRBJ2-5	CASSYSGEVETQYF	TGTGCCAGCAGTTACTCGGGGGAGGTAGAGACCCAGTACTTC
.	TRBV6-1	.	TRBJ1-5	CASSDRRRGADQPQHF	TGTGCCAGCAGTGATAGGCGTCGGGGGGCAGATCAGCCCCAGCATTTT
.	TRBV6-2/TRBV6-3	.	TRBJ1-5	CASSYIGRGKGTYSNQPQHF	TGTGCCAGCAGTTACATTGGACGCGGGAAGGGGACATATAGCAATCAGCCCCAGCATTTT
.	TRBV6-5	TRBD1	TRBJ1-3	CASSRGHGNTIYF	TGTGCCAGCAGTAGGGGGCATGGGAACACCATATATTTT
.	TRBV19	.	TRBJ1-5	CASRIRAGNQPQHF	TGTGCCAGTAGGATCAGGGCGGGCAATCAGCCCCAGCATTTT
once	TRBV24-1	TRBD2	TRBJ2-3	CATSGASGGAEGTQYF	TGTGCCACCAGTGGTGCCAGCGGGGGGGCCGAGGGTACGCAGTATTTT
.	TRBV11-2	TRBD1	TRBJ2-1	CASRPITGGPKFF	TGTGCCAGCAGACCAATAACAGGGGGACCGAAGTTCTTC
.	TRBV6-5	.	TRBJ1-5	CASTPRENQPQHF	TGTGCCAGCACGCCCAGGGAAAATCAGCCCCAGCATTTT
.	TRBV7-9	TRBD1	TRBJ1-2	CASSIIVGQEYGYTF	TGTGCCAGCAGCATCATCGTGGGACAGGAGTACGGCTACACCTTC
.	TRBV12-3/TRBV12-4	.	TRBJ1-1	CASSAGPPGEAFF	TGTGCCAGCAGTGCAGGCCCCCCGGGTGAAGCTTTCTTT
.	TRBV13	.	TRBJ2-3	CASSSRGVDTQYF	TGTGCCAGCAGCTCTCGGGGAGTAGATACGCAGTATTTT
.	TRBV19	.	TRBJ1-3	CASTSGGNTIYF	TGTGCCAGTACCTCCGGTGGAAACACCATATATTTT
once	TRBV29-1	.	TRBJ2-2	CSVRPGSAGELFF	TGCAGCGTTAGACCGGGATCGGCCGGGGAGCTGTTTTTT
.	TRBV11-3	TRBD2	TRBJ2-1	CASSLDGLAGNEQFF	TGTGCCAGCAGCTTAGATGGACTAGCGGGGAATGAGCAGTTCTTC
once	TRBV7-9	TRBD2	TRBJ2-1	CASSRTGGSYNEQFF	TGTGCCAGCTCTAGGACGGGGGGTTCCTACAATGAGCAGTTCTTC
.	TRBV27	TRBD1	TRBJ2-5	CASSAQGARETQYF	TGTGCCAGCAGCGCGCAGGGGGCTCGGGAGACCCAGTACTTC